What follows are 15 T cell receptor beta chains derived from one specimen sequenced in a study of human T cells and chemical hapten exposure. TCRdb re-called the RACE reads through MiXCR, storing one row per CDR3 protein. The sample records over 100,000 distinct CDR3 sequences, 9.2% being singletons. Described time point: patch test 2, 6 weeks after DPC sensitization. Specified treatment: therapeutic diphenylcyclopropenone sensitization with weekly scalp DPC. The sample here was whole blood, taken in connection with sensitization to the hapten diphenylcyclopropenone (DPC). The receptor source for this set is a woman aged 40 to 49 with alopecia areata. Some clones in this sample may be carry-over from other donors' samples.

J is TRBJ2-5 and V is TRBV7-6; TRBD2 matches 9 bases. Trimming took 0 bases from V and 4 from J; bases not matched to a gene: 6. The length of the CDR3 is 16 residues. CDR1 and CDR2 (germline): SGHVS, FNYEAQ. CDR3 protein: CASSLAGRGGRETQYF. The CDR3 DNA follows: TGTGCCAGCAGCTTAGCGGGGCGGGGGGGCCGAGAGACCCAGTACTTC. Full variable domain (remainder filled in from reference TRBV7-6 and TRBJ2-5): GAGVSQSPRYKVTKRGQDVALRCDPISGHVSLYWYRQALGQGPEFLTYFNYEAQQDKSGLPNDRFSAERPEGSISTLTIQRTEQRDSAMYRCASSLAGRGGRETQYFGPGTRLLVL.

The table lists this clonotype with many counts. The chain has TRBV9 and TRBJ1-2, with TRBD1 matching over 8 bases. This CDR3 region has 14 residues. J gave up 4 bases and V 5 bases, and 7 bases lay outside the gene matches. CDR1 SGDLS and CDR2 YYNGEE come from the germline V gene. As DNA, the CDR3 is TGTGCCAGCAGTTCCCAGGGGGCCAGCTATGGCTACACCTTC. Translating it yields CASSSQGASYGYTF.

This clonotype was picked up a small number of times. The chain combines TRBV10-3 with TRBJ2-1; D uncertain. V gave up 7 bases and J gave up 0 bases, with 13 bases separating them. CDR3 length: 15 residues. The V gene's germline CDR1 is ENHRY and CDR2 SYGVKD. CDR3 nucleotides: TGTGCCATCACCAAGACCTTTAGCTCCTACAATGAGCAGTTCTTC. It encodes CAITKTFSSYNEQFF.

This clonotype was detected ten times or more. The chain recombines TRBV7-9 with TRBJ2-5; D remains unclear. The CDR3 sequence is 15 residues long. Trimming pared 0 bases from V and 3 bases from J, leaving 11 bases between. From germline, CDR1 is SEHNR and CDR2 FQNEAQ (reference sequence). As DNA, the CDR3 is TGTGCCAGCAGCTTAGCGCAAGGGCCGAAAGAGACCCAGTACTTC. Translated: CASSLAQGPKETQYF.

The J gene is TRBJ2-7, the V gene TRBV28, with a possible D match to TRBD1 (6 bases). Germline CDR1 reads MDHEN; CDR2 reads SYDVKM. V gave up 6 bases and J gave up 3 bases, with 9 bases separating them. There are 12 residues in the CDR3. The CDR3: CASRLQGYEQYF. The CDR3 region has the DNA TGTGCCAGCAGGCTACAGGGCTACGAGCAGTACTTC.

This clonotype has at least ten counts. The chain carries TRBV12-3 or TRBV12-4 and TRBJ1-4; 8 nucleotides match TRBD1. CDR3 length: 18 residues. Trimming cost V 4 bases and J 0 bases; bases outside gene matches: 10. CDR3 sequence (DNA): TGTGCCAGCAGTTATGGTGAGGACAGGGTTCCAACTAATGAAAAACTGTTTTTT. This encodes CASSYGEDRVPTNEKLFF.

The chain employs TRBV5-1 and TRBJ1-2; D ambiguous. The CDR3 has 13 amino acids. The germline V and J ends were trimmed by 5 bases and 4 bases, with 12 bases remaining between them. Germline V gives CDR1 SGHRS, CDR2 YFSETQ. The CDR3 DNA reads TGCGCCAGCAGATTAAAAGAGGTCTATGGCTACACCTTC. This gives the protein CASRLKEVYGYTF.

This chain links TRBV20-1 with TRBJ2-2, with D perhaps TRBD1 (6 bases). From germline, CDR1 is DFQATT and CDR2 SNEGSKA (reference sequence). The CDR3 runs 13 residues. Trimming stripped 5 bases from V and 3 bases from J, with 10 bases between. The CDR3 DNA is TGCAGTGCTGGGTCAGGGGACACCGGGGAGCTGTTTTTT. Its protein is CSAGSGDTGELFF.

This clonotype was found many times. This chain uses TRBV4-3 with TRBJ1-1, with D hard to call. Trimming stripped 1 base from V and 0 bases from J, with 12 bases between. Germline values: CDR1 LGHNA, CDR2 YSLEER. CDR3 length: 16 residues. The CDR3 spells CASSQVRFPVNTEAFF. In DNA, the CDR3 is TGCGCCAGCAGCCAAGTCAGGTTTCCTGTGAACACTGAAGCTTTCTTT.

There are a few counts of this clonotype. The V and J genes are TRBV24-1 and TRBJ1-1, with D maybe TRBD1 (6 bases). V gave up 4 bases and J gave up 7 bases, with 15 bases separating them. Germline assignment: CDR1 KGHDR and CDR2 SFDVKD. The CDR3 extends over 14 amino acids. This chain's CDR3 is CATSDASGVNEAFF. In nucleotides, the CDR3 is TGTGCCACCAGTGACGCGTCAGGGGTCAATGAAGCTTTCTTT.

This clonotype appeared a few times. The V and J genes are TRBV12-3 or TRBV12-4 and TRBJ2-7; D remains unclear. The CDR3 is made up of 13 amino acids. Trimming took 2 bases from V and 4 from J, leaving 9 bases between them. The CDR3 loop is CASSLMNRYEQYF. In DNA form, the CDR3 reads TGTGCCAGCAGTTTAATGAATCGGTACGAGCAGTACTTC.

The genes are TRBV20-1 and TRBJ2-5; 8 positions match TRBD1. V was pared by 3 bases and J by 7 bases, with 13 bases of the junction left unmatched. CDR1 and CDR2 from the germline V gene are DFQATT and SNEGSKA (reference sequence). The CDR3 sequence is 15 residues long. CDR3 sequence (DNA): TGCAGTGCTAGCCTCTCACCGGGACAGGCCTCGACCCAGTACTTC. Translated: CSASLSPGQASTQYF.

This clonotype was seen more than once but under ten times. The chain has TRBV19 and TRBJ2-5; tentatively, D is TRBD1 (6 bases). Germline loops: CDR1 LNHDA, CDR2 SQIVND (reference sequence). Trimming pared 5 bases from V and 2 bases from J, leaving 18 bases between. The CDR3 spans 16 residues. The CDR3 coding sequence is TGTGCCAGTAGTCTCCCGGGACAACCAGGACAAGAGACCCAGTACTTC. This translates into CASSLPGQPGQETQYF.

The rearrangement joins TRBV4-3 to TRBJ2-1; D is undetermined. The CDR3 extends over 15 amino acids. The germline gives CDR1 LGHNA, CDR2 YSLEER. Trimming stripped 0 bases from V and 3 bases from J, with 9 bases between. CDR3 sequence (DNA): TGCGCCAGCAGCCAAGAGATCGGCGGCTACAATGAGCAGTTCTTC. Protein: CASSQEIGGYNEQFF.

This clonotype was seen repeatedly, ten times or more. The conserved closing phenylalanine or tryptophan is absent in this CDR3, likely reflecting a read error. Because the CDR3's place on the DNA is in doubt, the DNA is left out and the CDR3 is given as listed by TCRdb. This sequence joins TRBV20-1 and TRBJ1-6. 12 amino acids form the CDR3, both terminal residues included. Germline V CDR1 and CDR2: DFQATT, SNEGSKA (reference sequence). CDR3 in amino acids: CSARVLGSLPLG.